This T cell receptor beta chain was documented in a study of T cell repertoires in cytomegalovirus infection (dated by TCRdb to the late 2010s). At the level of the whole study: Recently identified HLA-C-restricted CMV epitopes, whose presentation resists viral immunomodulation, were targeted by peptide stimulations together with well-studied HLA-B-restricted epitopes. Donor HLA type was relevant to the analysis, because carriage of CMV infection together with the matching HLA type was indicated by public TCR beta signatures. Overall results and qualifications from the work: The ex vivo response was dominated by HLA-C-restricted CMV-specific TCR beta clonotypes, and the single most frequent clonotype in two of eight donors was supplied by these HLA-C-restricted clonotypes. In both this cohort and an independent cohort of more than 350 donors, the cumulative frequency of public TCR beta family members distinguished carriers of CMV infection plus the relevant HLA type.

This sample was sequenced with an Illumina HiSeq 1500. TCRdb ran its own pipeline on the public reads, namely fastp trimming at Q25 and MiXCR clone calling, and kept in-frame beta chains. Every distinct CDR3 protein forms one entry, paired with its most common genes and DNA. For this sample there are approximately 280,000 distinct CDR3 sequences; approximately 22% appear just once. In total, the top ten clones hold approximately 19% of the sample. With respect to this clonotype: It lacks a known antigen. No quality values exist for individual bases; no much larger clone is one base distant.

What this sample's treatment or condition label stands for: in vitro stimulation with specific CMV peptide epitopes to enrich CMV-specific T cells. The receptor was isolated from a human donor in good health (CMV status not recorded). Some clones in this sample may be carry-over from other donors' samples. The sample here was cultured PBMCs, taken from culture after CMV antigen stimulation.

The sequence in DNA is TGTGCCAGCAGTGTTGACAGACGCAATCAGCCCCAGCATTTT. This gives the protein CASSVDRRNQPQHF. The chain joins TRBV2 to TRBJ1-5; a weak D assignment points to TRBD1 (5 bases agree). Its CDR3 holds 14 amino acids, cysteine through phenylalanine. Of the read, only the CDR3 DNA is kept; its 42 bases are in frame from base 1. V and J lose 4 bases and 2 bases, and a span of 9 bases separates them. CDR1 and CDR2, looked up from the germline V gene, are SNHLY and FYNNEI.